These 27 T cell receptor beta chains share one sample of origin, sequenced in a study of Ad26.COV2.S vaccination and SARS-CoV-2 variants. The table came from immunoSEQ multiplex PCR; TCRdb's copy has only in-frame clones and leaves some out. The sample carries under 400,000 clones, around 86% recorded once. Documented treatment: over 15 received Ad26.COV2.S at low or high dose, single or two shots; about 5 received placebo; per-sample allocation not given. Samples analyzed were those drawn on day 63 after the first vaccine or placebo injection. Sequences were derived from peripheral blood, sampled in a trial of Ad26.COV2.S vaccine versus placebo. The receptor set was obtained from a person aged 18-60 years who received the Ad26.COV2.S COVID-19 vaccine or a placebo.

About this clone: This CDR3 is also generated by other DNA sequences in the sample. The J gene is TRBJ1-1, the V gene TRBV5-1; D is ambiguous. Per the germline V gene, CDR1 is SGHRS and CDR2 is YFSETQ. The CDR3 has 11 residues. The V end was cut by 5 bases, the J end by 5 bases, with 7 bases between. For the CDR3, the DNA is TGCGCCAGCAGGGGAGAGACTGAAGCTTTCTTT. This sequence encodes CASRGETEAFF.

The rearrangement joins TRBV15 to TRBJ2-1, with 9 bases aligning to TRBD1. Per germline, CDR1 LNHNV and CDR2 YYDKDF (reference sequence). This CDR3 region has 14 residues. The J segment lost 8 bases and the V segment lost 1 base, leaving 3 bases of the junction unmatched. The CDR3 DNA follows: TGTGCCACCAGCAGAGTTGACAGGGGGGATGAGCAGTTCTTC. It yields the protein CATSRVDRGDEQFF.

With respect to this clone: Other DNA variants within this sample encode the same CDR3. V gene TRBV18 combines with J gene TRBJ1-1; maybe TRBD1 (5 bases). CDR1 is KGHSH, CDR2 LQKENI, per germline. CDR3 length equals 13 residues. V was pared by 3 bases and J by 5 bases, with 10 bases between. The CDR3 loop reads CASSPSGRTEAFF. CDR3 DNA sequence: TGTGCCAGCTCACCGTCAGGGAGGACTGAAGCTTTCTTT. Full variable domain (remainder filled in from reference TRBV18 and TRBJ1-1): NAGVMQNPRHLVRRRGQEARLRCSPMKGHSHVYWYRQLPEEGLKFMVYLQKENIIDESGMPKERFSAEFPKEGPSILRIQQVVRGDSAAYFCASSPSGRTEAFFGQGTRLTVV.

This clone was counted a single time. This rearrangement joins TRBV5-4 to TRBJ2-6; D perhaps matches TRBD2 (5 bases). Germline V lookup: CDR1 SGHNT, CDR2 YYREEE (reference sequence). V gave up 5 bases and J gave up 0 bases, with 6 bases separating them. The CDR3 has 14 amino acids. CDR3 coding DNA: TGTGCCAGCAGTCGGGACTCTGGGGCCAACGTCCTGACTTTC. This encodes CASSRDSGANVLTF.

This clone was detected only a few times. At one end the junction does not follow the germline gene, possibly because of a read error. J is TRBJ1-5 and V is TRBV5-3, with TRBD1 matching over 8 bases. TRBV5-3 is noted as an ORF with a role that remains uncertain. The CDR3 totals 10 residues. CDR3 DNA sequence: TGTGCCAGAAGTCACGGACAGGGAGTTTTT. Encoded protein: CARSHGQGVF.

The rearrangement links TRBV4-1 to TRBJ1-1; D might be TRBD1 (6 bases). Germline-derived CDR1 and CDR2 are MGHRA and YSYEKL. Trimming removed 0 bases from V and 1 base from J, with 15 bases in between. The CDR3 runs 17 residues. The chain's CDR3 is CASSQEIWGRGNTEAFF. CDR3 bases: TGCGCCAGCAGCCAAGAAATTTGGGGCAGGGGGAACACTGAAGCTTTCTTT.

The chain uses TRBV7-2 and TRBJ2-2; D is possibly TRBD1 (6 bases). This CDR3 is 16 amino acids long. V was shortened by 4 bases and J by 7 bases, with 19 bases between the two germline ends. Germline values: CDR1 SGHTA, CDR2 FQGNSA. In DNA form, the CDR3 reads TGTGCCAGCAGCTCCGGGACACGCAGTATGGGCGGGGAGCTGTTTTTT. Its translation is CASSSGTRSMGGELFF.

The V gene is TRBV6-5, the J gene TRBJ1-1; 9 bases fit TRBD1. CDR1 is MNHEY and CDR2 is SVGAGI in the germline V gene. V shed 6 bases and J 6 bases; nucleotides not matched to a gene: 11. This CDR3 spans 15 amino acids. As DNA, the CDR3 is TGTGCCAGCAGACCCAGGGGGACAGGGATCCCTGAAGCTTTCTTT. Translated: CASRPRGTGIPEAFF.

The chain's CDR3 is CASSIRQIQETQYF. The CDR3 nucleotides are TGCGCCAGCAGCATACGACAGATCCAAGAGACCCAGTACTTC. The chain couples TRBV5-1 to TRBJ2-5; D might be TRBD1 (5 bases). V was pared by 4 bases and J by 1 base, with 11 bases between. Germline assignment: CDR1 SGHRS and CDR2 YFSETQ. CDR3 size: 14 residues.

The CDR3 region is CASSLYGHSSGNTIYF. As DNA, the CDR3 is TGCGCCAGCAGCTTATACGGACACAGCTCTGGAAACACCATATATTTT. The chain couples TRBV5-1 to TRBJ1-3; tentative D call: TRBD1 (5 bases). The CDR3 sequence is 16 residues long. The V end was cut by 2 bases, the J end by 0 bases, with 12 bases between. Germline V gene lookup returns CDR1 SGHRS and CDR2 YFSETQ.

This CDR3 reads CAWTEGSEETQYF. The CDR3 bases are TGTGCCTGGACGGAGGGGAGCGAAGAGACCCAGTACTTC. The gene calls are TRBV30 and TRBJ2-5; D is perhaps TRBD2 (6 bases). The CDR3 is 13 residues long. V was clipped by 4 bases and J by 3 bases, with 12 bases between them. Germline V lookup: CDR1 GTSNPN, CDR2 SVGIG (reference sequence).

The V and J genes are TRBV19 and TRBJ2-5; no definite D call. The CDR3 sequence is 15 residues long. V was pared by 4 bases and J by 3 bases, with 15 bases between. Germline CDR1 reads LNHDA; CDR2 reads SQIVND (reference sequence). The CDR3 sequence is CASSTRAQGEETQYF. The CDR3 DNA sequence: TGTGCCAGTAGTACACGGGCCCAAGGAGAAGAGACCCAGTACTTC.

The V gene is TRBV4-1, the J gene TRBJ1-3, with D possibly being TRBD1 (6 bases). The CDR3 has 14 amino acids. Germline loops: CDR1 MGHRA, CDR2 YSYEKL. V was cut by 5 bases and J by 4 bases, with 12 bases left in between. The chain's CDR3 is CASSYRVAGNTIYF. CDR3 DNA sequence: TGCGCCAGCAGCTACAGGGTAGCAGGAAACACCATATATTTT.

J is TRBJ2-2 and V is TRBV3-1 (or the pseudogene TRBV3-2); perhaps TRBD1 as D (6 bases). Trimming took off 0 bases at V and 6 bases at J, with 20 bases between the two ends. The CDR3 runs to 18 residues. The V gene's germline CDR1 is LGHDT and CDR2 YNNKEL (reference sequence). The CDR3 DNA is TGTGCCAGCAGCCAAGAACTGGGGGCAGGGGATTGGGCCGGGGAGCTGTTTTTT. It codes for CASSQELGAGDWAGELFF.

The V and J genes are TRBV6-5 and TRBJ2-3; 9 bases agree with TRBD1. Unmatched junction bases numbered 2, after V lost 6 bases and J lost 4 bases. The germline V gene encodes CDR1 MNHEY and CDR2 SVGAGI. The CDR3 is 13 residues long. The CDR3 coding sequence is TGTGCCAGCAGGGACAGGGGCCCAGATACGCAGTATTTT. The encoded protein is CASRDRGPDTQYF.

This chain links TRBV9 with TRBJ1-4; tentatively, D is TRBD1 (5 bases). Germline V CDR1 and CDR2: SGDLS, YYNGEE. The length of the CDR3 is 16 residues. V was shortened by 0 bases and J by 5 bases, with 14 bases between the two germline ends. The CDR3 sequence is CASSVDEGPGNEKLFF. CDR3 sequence (DNA): TGTGCCAGCAGCGTAGACGAGGGGCCGGGGAATGAAAAACTGTTTTTT. The whole variable domain, filled in from reference TRBV9 and TRBJ1-4, reads DSGVTQTPKHLITATGQRVTLRCSPRSGDLSVYWYQQSLDQGLQFLIQYYNGEERAKGNILERFSAQQFPDLHSELNLSSLELGDSALYFCASSVDEGPGNEKLFFGSGTQLSVL.

V is TRBV19 and J is TRBJ1-2; possible D gene TRBD1, 6 bases. CDR1 is LNHDA and CDR2 is SQIVND in the germline V gene (reference sequence). This CDR3 spans 14 amino acids. Trimming shortened V by 7 bases and J by 2 bases, and 14 bases separated the two germline ends. CDR3 bases: TGTGCCAGTACCTCCCCGACAGGAAACTATGGCTACACCTTC. It encodes CASTSPTGNYGYTF.

On this clone: Distinct nucleotide sequences in the sample also encode this CDR3. This chain connects TRBV9 to TRBJ2-7; unclear D gene. V lost 0 bases, J lost 3 bases, and 7 bases lay in between. The length of the CDR3 is 13 residues. The germline gives CDR1 SGDLS, CDR2 YYNGEE. The CDR3 protein is CASSVGDNYEQYF. CDR3 bases: TGTGCCAGCAGCGTAGGAGACAACTACGAGCAGTACTTC.

This chain uses TRBV18 with TRBJ2-1; no clear D. The V end was cut by 3 bases, the J end by 0 bases, with 15 bases between. CDR3 length: 17 residues. Per germline, CDR1 KGHSH and CDR2 LQKENI. CDR3 protein: CASSPRPLSSSYNEQFF. CDR3 sequence (DNA): TGTGCCAGCTCACCGAGGCCTTTGTCTAGCTCCTACAATGAGCAGTTCTTC.

The V and J genes are TRBV6-5 and TRBJ1-2; a possible D gene is TRBD1 (5 bases). Per germline, CDR1 MNHEY and CDR2 SVGAGI. Deletions cut 8 bases from V and 4 bases from J, with 17 bases between. The CDR3 totals 14 residues. For the CDR3, the DNA is TGTGCCAGCTGTTCCTCGGACATCGGCTATGGCTACACCTTC. The encoded protein is CASCSSDIGYGYTF.

The J gene is TRBJ2-1, the V gene TRBV5-8; TRBD2 matches 9 bases. The CDR3 totals 15 residues. The germline V gene encodes CDR1 SGHTS and CDR2 YDEGEE. V lost 2 bases and J lost 6; bases outside the gene matches: 6. The CDR3 protein is CASSFNSGGFNEQFF. The DNA for the CDR3 is TGTGCCAGCAGCTTTAACAGCGGGGGGTTCAATGAGCAGTTCTTC.

The chain employs TRBV27 and TRBJ2-3; D is uncertain. Trimming took off 7 bases at V and 5 bases at J, with 16 bases between the two ends. This CDR3 is 14 amino acids long. Germline lookup yields CDR1 MNHEY and CDR2 SMNVEV (reference sequence). CDR3 residues: CASTTSTLGDTQYF. The CDR3 coding sequence is TGTGCCAGCACTACAAGTACCCTGGGAGATACGCAGTATTTT.

Regarding this clone: An end of the junction differs from the germline gene, which may be a read error. V is TRBV5-1 and J is TRBJ1-2; D remains unclear. This CDR3 region has 15 residues. The germline gives CDR1 SGHRS, CDR2 YFSETQ. The CDR3: CASSYTGGLNNGYTF. The CDR3 DNA is TGCGCCAGCAGCTACACGGGCGGGCTTAACAATGGCTACACCTTC.

The chain uses TRBV4-1 and TRBJ1-4; TRBD1 aligns across 8 bases. Germline values: CDR1 MGHRA, CDR2 YSYEKL. The V gene end was trimmed by 3 bases and the J gene end by 7 bases; junction bases not matched to a gene: 10. This CDR3 has 16 residues. The CDR3, as DNA: TGCGCCAGCAGCCACCCCACAGGGGGAGTTAGTGAAAAACTGTTTTTT. It specifies CASSHPTGGVSEKLFF.

The chain couples TRBV30 to TRBJ2-3, with 9 bases aligning to TRBD2. CDR1 is GTSNPN and CDR2 is SVGIG in the germline V gene (reference sequence). J gave up 5 bases and V 1 base, and 7 bases lay outside the gene matches. The CDR3 contains 15 residues. The CDR3 DNA is TGTGCCTGGAGTGCGGCGGGGGGGCCGGGAGATACGCAGTATTTT. Translated: CAWSAAGGPGDTQYF.

J is TRBJ2-2 and V is TRBV13, with 9 bases matching TRBD1. There are 15 residues in the CDR3. Germline-derived CDR1 and CDR2 are PRHDT and FYEKMQ (reference sequence). V gave up 3 bases and J gave up 1 base; unmatched junction bases: 0. The CDR3 is CASSLGQGNTGELFF. The CDR3 bases are TGTGCCAGCAGCTTGGGACAGGGGAACACCGGGGAGCTGTTTTTT.

This chain joins TRBV27 and TRBJ2-7; 7 nucleotides match TRBD2. The CDR3 consists of 15 residues. V shed 7 bases, J shed 2 bases, and the junction held 11 bases outside the gene matches. CDR1 MNHEY and CDR2 SMNVEV come from the germline V gene (reference sequence). CDR3 sequence reads: CASIGTSAPPYEQYF. Written as DNA, the CDR3 is TGTGCCAGCATCGGAACTAGCGCTCCTCCCTACGAGCAGTACTTC.